Here is one T cell receptor (beta chain) with its context. The antigen is not known. Profiling relied on immunoSEQ multiplex PCR, and the TCRdb table lists in-frame clones only, not all of them. Here the sample spans under 200,000 clones, around 80% being singletons. These data are taken from a study of cytomegalovirus exposure and HLA in healthy donors. The ends lost 8 bases at V and 4 bases at J; junction bases unmatched: 6. The CDR3 sequence is 13 residues long. Germline CDR1 and CDR2: SNHLY and FYNNEI. Points from the study as a whole: The tendency of first-cohort TCR clusters to co-occur in the roughly 120 validation repertoires was identified by a subsequent analysis. The classifier was said to identify cytomegalovirus status with high specificity and sensitivity.

This chain connects TRBV2 to TRBJ2-5; 8 nucleotides align to TRBD2. Sequenced material: PBMCs. This TCR came from a woman aged 25-40 years in good health and CMV-seronegative. CDR3 region: CASHRLAGETQYF. As DNA, the CDR3 is TGTGCCAGCCATAGGCTAGCGGGAGAGACCCAGTACTTC.